One and the same sample provided the 23 T cell receptor beta chains below, sequenced in a study of human T cells and chemical hapten exposure. TCRdb reanalysed the RACE reads using MiXCR and keeps one entry per CDR3 protein. The top ten clones hold roughly 6.7% of a sample with 180,000 or so distinct CDR3 sequences, 20% to 25% of them seen once. Described time point: patch test 1, 2 weeks after DPC sensitization. Treatment in this sample: therapeutic diphenylcyclopropenone sensitization with weekly scalp DPC. Sequences were derived from whole blood, sampled in connection with sensitization to the hapten diphenylcyclopropenone (DPC). These receptors all come from a woman in her 50s with alopecia areata. Some clones in this sample may be carry-over from other donors' samples.

The rearrangement links TRBV12-3 or TRBV12-4 to TRBJ2-5, with TRBD2 matching over 10 bases. V trimming: 8 bases; J trimming: 9 bases; junction bases outside the gene matches: 12. This CDR3 has 14 residues. The CDR3 sequence: CASLAGGLAGAQYF. The DNA of the CDR3 is TGTGCCAGCTTAGCGGGAGGCCTTGCCGGGGCCCAGTACTTC.

The rearrangement uses TRBV12-3 or TRBV12-4 and TRBJ2-5; D not certain. This CDR3 region has 14 residues. Trimming took off 6 bases at V and 5 bases at J, with 16 bases between the two ends. The CDR3 sequence: CASSYVGIGETQYF. The CDR3 nucleotides read TGTGCCAGCAGCTACGTTGGTATAGGGGAGACCCAGTACTTC.

This clonotype was detected only a few times. The V call is TRBV10-3, the J call TRBJ2-7; D is perhaps TRBD2 (5 bases). The CDR3 totals 15 residues. The V gene's germline CDR1 is ENHRY and CDR2 SYGVKD. Trimming shortened V by 4 bases and J by 5 bases, and 18 bases separated the two germline ends. The CDR3 sequence is CAISGSPGTGNEQYF. CDR3 in DNA: TGTGCCATCAGTGGCTCTCCGGGAACCGGTAACGAGCAGTACTTC.

This clonotype was detected a few times. This chain links TRBV9 with TRBJ2-7; possibly TRBD1 or TRBD2 for D (5 bases each). Looked up from germline, CDR1 is SGDLS and CDR2 is YYNGEE. The CDR3 has 14 residues. Deletions cut 3 bases from V and 0 bases from J, with 10 bases between. The CDR3 DNA reads as TGTGCCAGCAGCGCTGGGACCGACTCCTACGAGCAGTACTTC. It translates to CASSAGTDSYEQYF.

V usage is TRBV18 and J usage is TRBJ1-1; maybe TRBD1 (5 bases). The CDR3 consists of 14 residues. Germline lookup yields CDR1 KGHSH and CDR2 LQKENI. Trimming left V 3 bases short and J 6 bases short, with 14 bases between. The CDR3 nucleotides read TGTGCCAGCTCACCTGCGGGGGGAAGGGCTGAAGCTTTCTTT. Protein product: CASSPAGGRAEAFF. The full variable domain, with the rest looked up from reference TRBV18 and TRBJ1-1, is NAGVMQNPRHLVRRRGQEARLRCSPMKGHSHVYWYRQLPEEGLKFMVYLQKENIIDESGMPKERFSAEFPKEGPSILRIQQVVRGDSAAYFCASSPAGGRAEAFFGQGTRLTVV.

This clonotype was detected only a few times. The chain joins TRBV7-2 to TRBJ2-3; no firm D call. Germline-derived CDR1 and CDR2 are SGHTA and FQGNSA. The CDR3 loop spans 14 amino acids. Trimming took 2 bases from V and 7 from J, leaving 13 bases between them. The CDR3 nucleotides are TGTGCCAGCAGCTTAAGGCCGGGCAAGTATACGCAGTATTTT. Protein: CASSLRPGKYTQYF.

This clonotype was counted between two and nine times. The chain carries TRBV5-1 and TRBJ1-2; D possibly corresponds to TRBD1 (6 bases). This CDR3 contains 14 residues. The ends were cut back, 4 bases at V and 6 bases at J, with 16 bases in the middle. CDR1 SGHRS and CDR2 YFSETQ come from the germline V gene. CDR3 sequence reads: CASSPSPDSHGYTF. Written as DNA, the CDR3 is TGCGCCAGCAGCCCCTCCCCGGACAGCCATGGCTACACCTTC.

This clonotype was found a few times. The chain is built from TRBV6-1 and TRBJ1-5, with a possible D match to TRBD1 (6 bases). Trimming pared 1 base from V and 9 bases from J, leaving 13 bases between. CDR1 and CDR2 (germline): MNHNS, SASEGT. The length of the CDR3 is 14 residues. The CDR3 loop reads CASSEGQGRRPQHF. The DNA for the CDR3 is TGTGCCAGCAGTGAAGGGCAGGGGCGGCGGCCCCAGCATTTT.

This clonotype was counted a few times. CDR3 DNA: TGTGCCAGCAGCCCCTTTCTGGGGAGCTCCTACAATGAGCAGTTCTTC. Amino acid sequence: CASSPFLGSSYNEQFF. V is TRBV9 and J is TRBJ2-1, with D possibly TRBD2 on 5 matching bases. The CDR3 sequence is 16 residues long. CDR1 and CDR2 from the germline V gene are SGDLS and YYNGEE. Deletions cut 4 bases from V and 0 bases from J, with 14 bases between.

This clonotype has only a few counts. CDR3 in DNA: TGTGCCAGCAGCCCCCACGGCCCCCTGGAGACCCAGTACTTC. Residues: CASSPHGPLETQYF. V and J are TRBV3-1 and TRBJ2-5; no clear D. Per germline, CDR1 LGHDT and CDR2 YNNKEL (reference sequence). CDR3 size: 14 residues. Trimming took off 4 bases at V and 5 bases at J, with 14 bases between the two ends.

This clonotype was recorded a few times. V and J are TRBV12-3 or TRBV12-4 and TRBJ2-5; unclear D gene. V lost 3 bases, J lost 2 bases, and 7 bases lay in between. The CDR3 sequence is 13 residues long. CDR3: CASSLVRQETQYF. The CDR3 DNA reads as TGTGCCAGCAGTTTGGTACGGCAAGAGACCCAGTACTTC.

This clonotype has more than one count but fewer than ten. J is TRBJ1-2 and V is TRBV5-1, with 8 bases fitting TRBD1. Per germline, CDR1 SGHRS and CDR2 YFSETQ. This CDR3 has 12 amino acids. After removal of 4 bases from V and 8 bases from J, the junction contained 4 bases not matched to a gene. The DNA of the CDR3 is TGCGCCAGCAGCCCGGACAGGGTAGGCTACACCTTC. Translation gives CASSPDRVGYTF.

This clonotype was recorded a few times. The rearrangement uses TRBV29-1 and TRBJ2-7; tentatively, D is TRBD2 (5 bases). V dropped 4 bases and J dropped 4 bases, with 8 bases sitting between them. Per the germline V gene, CDR1 is SQVTM and CDR2 is ANQGSEA. CDR3 length equals 11 residues. The CDR3: CSVGEGYEQYF. CDR3 coding DNA: TGCAGCGTTGGAGAGGGTTACGAGCAGTACTTC.

The genes are TRBV14 and TRBJ2-1; the match to TRBD2 covers 12 bases. The CDR3 is made up of 16 amino acids. Germline values: CDR1 SGHDN, CDR2 FVKESK. V shed 0 bases and J 3 bases; nucleotides not matched to a gene: 0. CDR3 protein: CASSQEGLAGYNEQFF. The CDR3 coding sequence is TGTGCCAGCAGCCAAGAGGGACTAGCGGGCTACAATGAGCAGTTCTTC.

This clonotype was seen a handful of times. The chain recombines TRBV29-1 with TRBJ2-3; D remains unclear. The CDR3 extends over 13 amino acids. V lost 0 bases and J 6 bases, leaving 10 bases between the germline ends. Germline V gene data show CDR1 as SQVTM and CDR2 as ANQGSEA. The CDR3 DNA is TGCAGCGTTGAAGAGGCCACCTACGATACGCAGTATTTT. Residues: CSVEEATYDTQYF.

The chain employs TRBV10-2 and TRBJ1-4; a weak D match, TRBD1 (5 bases). Trimming stripped 6 bases from V and 6 bases from J, with 8 bases between. The CDR3 consists of 12 residues. Germline V lookup: CDR1 WSHSY, CDR2 SAAADI. The CDR3 protein is CASRVGDEKLFF. DNA of the CDR3: TGCGCCAGCAGGGTAGGGGATGAAAAACTGTTTTTT.

This clonotype has a handful of counts. The chain employs TRBV11-2 and TRBJ2-7, with TRBD1 matching 9 bases. V was clipped by 3 bases and J by 7 bases; unmatched bases: 4. Germline CDR1 reads SGHAT; CDR2 reads FQNNGV. This CDR3 has 13 amino acids. The CDR3 DNA is TGTGCCAGCAGCTTCGGACAGGGGAGAGAGCAGTACTTC. Amino acid sequence: CASSFGQGREQYF.

The gene calls are TRBV29-1 and TRBJ2-3; maybe TRBD2 (6 bases). V dropped 3 bases and J dropped 0 bases, with 7 bases sitting between them. The germline V gene encodes CDR1 SQVTM and CDR2 ANQGSEA. The CDR3 has 13 amino acids. The DNA for the CDR3 is TGCAGCGTTGATGCGGGGAGCACAGATACGCAGTATTTT. Encoded protein: CSVDAGSTDTQYF.

The V call is TRBV7-2, the J call TRBJ2-1; the match to TRBD1 covers 7 bases. Germline CDR1 reads SGHTA; CDR2 reads FQGNSA. V trimming: 1 base; J trimming: 8 bases; junction bases outside the gene matches: 2. This CDR3 is 13 amino acids long. The CDR3 DNA reads as TGTGCCAGCAGCTTAGTAGGGGGCGATGAGCAGTTCTTC. Protein: CASSLVGGDEQFF.

This clonotype was observed many times. V is TRBV19 and J is TRBJ1-4; TRBD1 might be the D (6 bases). Germline V gene data show CDR1 as LNHDA and CDR2 as SQIVND (reference sequence). Trimming removed 4 bases from V and 5 bases from J, with 14 bases in between. The CDR3 covers 15 residues. CDR3 in DNA: TGTGCCAGTAGTAGGCGGACAGAACTAAATGAAAAACTGTTTTTT. Protein: CASSRRTELNEKLFF.

The chain carries TRBV12-3 or TRBV12-4 and TRBJ1-1; TRBD1 might be the D (6 bases). Trimming removed 4 bases at V and 5 bases at J, with 11 bases between. The CDR3 length is 13 residues. The DNA for the CDR3 is TGTGCCAGCAGTTGGACAGAAGAGACTGAAGCTTTCTTT. Its translation is CASSWTEETEAFF.

This clonotype has more than one count but fewer than ten. The chain carries TRBV20-1 and TRBJ2-3; no definite D call. The CDR3 is 16 residues long. Germline CDR1 is DFQATT and CDR2 is SNEGSKA (reference sequence). Trimming took 3 bases from V and 1 from J, leaving 17 bases between them. The CDR3 is CSASGSNPPRTDTQYF. Written as DNA, the CDR3 is TGCAGTGCTAGTGGATCGAACCCACCTCGCACAGATACGCAGTATTTT.

The sample holds many counts of this clonotype. The V gene is TRBV5-1, the J gene TRBJ2-7; 7 positions match TRBD2. CDR3 length: 14 residues. Germline-derived CDR1 and CDR2 are SGHRS and YFSETQ. After removal of 0 bases from V and 2 bases from J, the junction contained 2 bases not matched to a gene. The CDR3 DNA sequence: TGCGCCAGCAGCTTGGAGCTAGCGGCCTACGAGCAGTACTTC. It encodes CASSLELAAYEQYF.